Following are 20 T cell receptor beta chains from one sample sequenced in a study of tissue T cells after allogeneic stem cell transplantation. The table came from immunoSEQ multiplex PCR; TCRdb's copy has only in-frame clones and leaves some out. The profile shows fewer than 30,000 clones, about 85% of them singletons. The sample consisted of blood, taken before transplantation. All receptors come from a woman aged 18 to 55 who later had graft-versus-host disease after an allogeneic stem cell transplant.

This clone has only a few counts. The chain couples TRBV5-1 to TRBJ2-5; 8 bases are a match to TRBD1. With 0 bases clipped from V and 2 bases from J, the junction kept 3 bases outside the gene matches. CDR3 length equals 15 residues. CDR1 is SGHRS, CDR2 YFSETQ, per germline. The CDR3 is CASSLVTGGQETQYF. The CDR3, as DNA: TGCGCCAGCAGCTTGGTTACAGGGGGGCAAGAGACCCAGTACTTC.

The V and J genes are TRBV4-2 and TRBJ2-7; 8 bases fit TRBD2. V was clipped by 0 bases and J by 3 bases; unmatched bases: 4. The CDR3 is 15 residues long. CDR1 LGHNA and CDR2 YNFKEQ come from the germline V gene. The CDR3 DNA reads TGTGCCAGCAGCCAAGAACTAGCGGAGCTCTACGAGCAGTACTTC. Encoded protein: CASSQELAELYEQYF.

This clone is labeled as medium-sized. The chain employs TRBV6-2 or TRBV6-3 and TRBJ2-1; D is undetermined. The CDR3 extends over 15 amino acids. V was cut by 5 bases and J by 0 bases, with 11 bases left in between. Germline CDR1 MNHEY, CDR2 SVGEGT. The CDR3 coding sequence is TGTGCCAGCAGTGCTCTAGATAACTCCTACAATGAGCAGTTCTTC. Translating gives CASSALDNSYNEQFF.

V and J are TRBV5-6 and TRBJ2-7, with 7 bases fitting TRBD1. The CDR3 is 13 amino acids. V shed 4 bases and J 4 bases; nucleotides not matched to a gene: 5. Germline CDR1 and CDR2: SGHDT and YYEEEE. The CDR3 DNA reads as TGTGCCAGCAGCGGGACAGAGGGATACGAGCAGTACTTC. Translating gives CASSGTEGYEQYF. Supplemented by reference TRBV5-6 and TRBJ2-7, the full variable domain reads DAGVTQSPTHLIKTRGQQVTLRCSPKSGHDTVSWYQQALGQGPQFIFQYYEEEERQRGNFPDRFSGHQFPNYSSELNVNALLLGDSALYLCASSGTEGYEQYFGPGTRLTVT.

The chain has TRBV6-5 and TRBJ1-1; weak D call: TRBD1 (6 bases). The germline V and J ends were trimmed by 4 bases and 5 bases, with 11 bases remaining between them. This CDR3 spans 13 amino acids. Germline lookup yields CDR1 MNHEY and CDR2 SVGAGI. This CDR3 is CASSWQGRTEAFF. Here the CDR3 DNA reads TGTGCCAGCAGTTGGCAGGGGCGGACTGAAGCTTTCTTT.

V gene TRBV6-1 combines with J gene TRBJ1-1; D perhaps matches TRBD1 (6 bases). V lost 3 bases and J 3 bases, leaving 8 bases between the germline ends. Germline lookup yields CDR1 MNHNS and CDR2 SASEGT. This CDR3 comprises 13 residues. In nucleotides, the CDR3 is TGTGCCAGCAGTGACGGACAGTACACTGAAGCTTTCTTT. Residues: CASSDGQYTEAFF.

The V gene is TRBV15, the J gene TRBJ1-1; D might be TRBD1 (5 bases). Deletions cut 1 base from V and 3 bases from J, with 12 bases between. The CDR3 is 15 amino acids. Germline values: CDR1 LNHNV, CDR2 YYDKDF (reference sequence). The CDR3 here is CATSRAYMGDTEAFF. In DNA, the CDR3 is TGTGCCACCAGCAGAGCCTATATGGGGGACACTGAAGCTTTCTTT.

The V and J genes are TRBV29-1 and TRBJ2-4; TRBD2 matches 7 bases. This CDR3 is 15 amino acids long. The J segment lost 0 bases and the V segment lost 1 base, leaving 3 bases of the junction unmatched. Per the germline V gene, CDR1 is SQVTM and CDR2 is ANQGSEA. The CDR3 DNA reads TGCAGCGTTGAAGGGGCGGGAGCAGCCAAAAACATTCAGTACTTC. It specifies CSVEGAGAAKNIQYF.

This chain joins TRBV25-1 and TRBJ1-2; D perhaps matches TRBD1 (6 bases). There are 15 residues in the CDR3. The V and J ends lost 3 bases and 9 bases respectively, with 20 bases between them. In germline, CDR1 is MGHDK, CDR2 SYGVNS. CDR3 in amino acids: CASSDARGTGFSYTF. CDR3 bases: TGTGCCAGCAGTGATGCTAGGGGGACGGGGTTTAGCTACACCTTC.

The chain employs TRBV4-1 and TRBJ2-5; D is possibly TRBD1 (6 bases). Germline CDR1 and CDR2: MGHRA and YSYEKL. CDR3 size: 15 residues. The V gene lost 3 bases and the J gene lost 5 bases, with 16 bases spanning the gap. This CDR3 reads CASSQGHESWETQYF. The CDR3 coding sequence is TGCGCCAGCAGCCAGGGACACGAATCGTGGGAGACCCAGTACTTC.

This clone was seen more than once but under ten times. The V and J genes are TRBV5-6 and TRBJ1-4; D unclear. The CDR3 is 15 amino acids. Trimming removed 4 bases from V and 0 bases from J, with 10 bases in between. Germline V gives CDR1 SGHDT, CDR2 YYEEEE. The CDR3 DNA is TGTGCCAGCAGCACGCCGGGAGCAACTAATGAAAAACTGTTTTTT. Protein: CASSTPGATNEKLFF.

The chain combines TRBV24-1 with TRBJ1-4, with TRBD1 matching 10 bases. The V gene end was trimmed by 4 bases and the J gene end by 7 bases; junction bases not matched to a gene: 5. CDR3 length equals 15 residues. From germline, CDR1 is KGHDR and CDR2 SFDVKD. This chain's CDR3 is CATSDPRTGGEKLFF. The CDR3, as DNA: TGTGCCACCAGTGACCCGAGGACAGGGGGTGAAAAACTGTTTTTT.

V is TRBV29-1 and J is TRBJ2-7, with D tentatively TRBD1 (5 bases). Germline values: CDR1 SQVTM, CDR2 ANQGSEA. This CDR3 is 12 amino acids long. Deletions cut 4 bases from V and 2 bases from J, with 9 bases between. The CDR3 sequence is CSVGGTTYEQYF. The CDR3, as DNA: TGCAGCGTTGGGGGCACGACCTACGAGCAGTACTTC.

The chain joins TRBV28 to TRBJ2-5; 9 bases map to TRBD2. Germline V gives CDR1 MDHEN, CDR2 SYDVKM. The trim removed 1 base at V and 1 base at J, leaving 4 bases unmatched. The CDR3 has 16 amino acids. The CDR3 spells CASSLLGRGGQETQYF. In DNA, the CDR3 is TGTGCCAGCAGTTTATTGGGGCGGGGGGGCCAAGAGACCCAGTACTTC.

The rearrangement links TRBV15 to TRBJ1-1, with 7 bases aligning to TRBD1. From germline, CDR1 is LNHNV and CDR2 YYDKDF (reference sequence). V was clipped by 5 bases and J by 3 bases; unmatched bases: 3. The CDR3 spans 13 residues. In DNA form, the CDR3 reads TGTGCCACCAGCGGCACAGGGGACACTGAAGCTTTCTTT. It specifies CATSGTGDTEAFF.

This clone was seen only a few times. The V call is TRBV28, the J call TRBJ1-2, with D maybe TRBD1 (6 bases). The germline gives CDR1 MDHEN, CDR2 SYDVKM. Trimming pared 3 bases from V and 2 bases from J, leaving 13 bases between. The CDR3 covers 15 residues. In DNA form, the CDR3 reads TGTGCCAGCAGTTTCGTTCCAGGGGAGAACTATGGCTACACCTTC. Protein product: CASSFVPGENYGYTF.

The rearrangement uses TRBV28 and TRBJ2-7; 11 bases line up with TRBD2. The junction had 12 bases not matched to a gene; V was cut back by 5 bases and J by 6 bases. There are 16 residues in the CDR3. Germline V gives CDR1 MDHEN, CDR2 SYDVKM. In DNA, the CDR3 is TGTGCCAGCAGTACCCATAGCGGGGGGGGTTACGGCGAGCAGTACTTC. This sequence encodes CASSTHSGGGYGEQYF.

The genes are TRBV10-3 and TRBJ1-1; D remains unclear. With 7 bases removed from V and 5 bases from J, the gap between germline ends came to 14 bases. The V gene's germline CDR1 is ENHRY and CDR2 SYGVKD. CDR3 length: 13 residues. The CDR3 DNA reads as TGTGCCATCAATAGTGGGGAAGGAACTGAAGCTTTCTTT. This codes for CAINSGEGTEAFF.

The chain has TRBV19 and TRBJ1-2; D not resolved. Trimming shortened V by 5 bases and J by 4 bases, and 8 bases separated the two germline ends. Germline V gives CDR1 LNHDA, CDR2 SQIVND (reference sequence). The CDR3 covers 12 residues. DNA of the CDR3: TGTGCCAGTAGTCTAAGGAGCTATGGCTACACCTTC. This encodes CASSLRSYGYTF.

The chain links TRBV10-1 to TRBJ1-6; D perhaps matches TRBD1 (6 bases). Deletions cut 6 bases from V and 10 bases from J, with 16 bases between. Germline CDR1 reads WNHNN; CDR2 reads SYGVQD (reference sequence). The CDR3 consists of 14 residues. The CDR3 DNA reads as TGCGCCAGCAGCCCGCCAGGGGCTGACTCACCCCTCCACTTT. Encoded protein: CASSPPGADSPLHF.